The 14 T cell receptor beta chains in this list originate from one sample, sequenced in a study of blood T cells in healthy people across ages. A second PCR, run for roughly 6 to 11 cycles, used a sample-barcoded 5' primer plus a J-beta primer mix. TCRdb re-derived calls from the 5' RACE reads in MiXCR, one entry per CDR3 protein. The repertoire holds hundreds of thousands of distinct CDR3 sequences, with more than 35% as singletons. The sample comprised blood. The source of these receptors is an elderly man in good health.

There are a few counts of this clonotype. The chain links TRBV7-6 to TRBJ2-1, with D perhaps being TRBD1 or TRBD2 (6 bases each). Germline CDR1 and CDR2: SGHVS and FNYEAQ. V gave up 5 bases and J gave up 5 bases, with 16 bases separating them. The CDR3 runs 15 residues. CDR3 sequence reads: CASSPGGGHDNEQFF. The DNA of the CDR3 is TGTGCCAGCAGCCCAGGAGGGGGTCATGACAATGAGCAGTTCTTC.

This clonotype appeared a few times. The chain joins TRBV28 to TRBJ2-3; 12 bases match TRBD2. The CDR3 sequence is 16 residues long. The V segment lost 6 bases and the J segment 1 base; nucleotides outside the gene matches: 5. Germline V gene lookup returns CDR1 MDHEN and CDR2 SYDVKM. The CDR3 sequence is CASSRSSGRGTDTQYF. The CDR3 DNA follows: TGTGCCAGCAGCCGATCTAGCGGGAGGGGCACAGATACGCAGTATTTT.

The chain employs TRBV28 and TRBJ2-7; D ambiguous. Germline CDR1 MDHEN, CDR2 SYDVKM. CDR3 length: 12 residues. V shed 6 bases and J shed 6 bases, with 12 bases lying between them. Here the CDR3 reads CASRRPTLEQYF. CDR3 in DNA: TGTGCCAGCAGACGTCCCACGCTCGAGCAGTACTTC. The variable domain in full, completed from reference TRBV28 and TRBJ2-7, reads DVKVTQSSRYLVKRTGEKVFLECVQDMDHENMFWYRQDPGLGLRLIYFSYDVKMKEKGDIPEGYSVSREKKERFSLILESASTNQTSMYLCASRRPTLEQYFGPGTRLTVT.

As concerns this clonotype: One end of the junction is discordant with germline, which a read error may explain. This chain connects TRBV29-1 to TRBJ2-7, with D perhaps TRBD2 (6 bases). This CDR3 has 12 amino acids. CDR1 is SQVTM, CDR2 ANQGSEA, per germline. For the CDR3, the DNA is TGCAGCGGGCGGGGCAGCTCCTACGGGCAGTACTTC. Translating it yields CSGRGSSYGQYF.

The rearrangement uses TRBV30 and TRBJ1-3; D may be TRBD1 (5 bases). CDR1 and CDR2 (germline): GTSNPN, SVGIG (reference sequence). Trimming took off 3 bases at V and 2 bases at J, with 8 bases between the two ends. This CDR3 region has 13 residues. As DNA, the CDR3 is TGTGCCTGGAGGGTAGGGGCTGGAAACACCATATATTTT. Its protein is CAWRVGAGNTIYF. The full variable domain, rest sourced from reference TRBV30 and TRBJ1-3, is SQTIHQWPATLVQPVGSPLSLECTVEGTSNPNLYWYRQAAGRGLQLLFYSVGIGQISSEVPQNLSASRPQDRQFILSSKKLLLSDSGFYLCAWRVGAGNTIYFGEGSWLTVV.

V gene TRBV12-3 or TRBV12-4 combines with J gene TRBJ2-7; 8 bases agree with TRBD2. J was trimmed by 0 bases and V by 5 bases; bases with no gene match: 6. The CDR3 has 15 residues. CDR3 sequence (DNA): TGTGCCAGCAGTCGGGGGGGCAGGAGCTCCTACGAGCAGTACTTC. Amino acid sequence: CASSRGGRSSYEQYF.

The chain couples TRBV15 to TRBJ2-1, with TRBD2 matching 7 bases. J lost 7 bases, V lost 0 bases, and 12 bases had no gene match. Looked up from germline, CDR1 is LNHNV and CDR2 is YYDKDF (reference sequence). The CDR3 length is 17 residues. The CDR3 sequence: CATSRDIAGTNQNEQFF. DNA of the CDR3: TGTGCCACCAGCAGAGATATCGCTGGGACTAACCAAAATGAGCAGTTCTTC.

This clonotype was counted many times. The chain recombines TRBV4-2 with TRBJ2-7, with 11 bases that match TRBD2. This CDR3 region has 15 residues. With 0 bases clipped from V and 4 bases from J, the junction kept 2 bases outside the gene matches. CDR1 LGHNA and CDR2 YNFKEQ come from the germline V gene. In DNA, the CDR3 is TGTGCCAGCAGCCAAGATACTAGCGGGAGATACGAGCAGTACTTC. It translates to CASSQDTSGRYEQYF.

This clonotype was observed many times. The rearrangement uses TRBV7-9 and TRBJ1-1; TRBD1 matches 12 bases. V shed 5 bases and J 0 bases; nucleotides not matched to a gene: 7. Germline loops: CDR1 SEHNR, CDR2 FQNEAQ (reference sequence). The CDR3 covers 17 residues. CDR3 in amino acids: CASSPQGQGALNTEAFF. CDR3 DNA sequence: TGTGCCAGCAGCCCCCAGGGACAGGGGGCGTTGAACACTGAAGCTTTCTTT.

In its sample, this clonotype was seen many times. The V gene is TRBV28, the J gene TRBJ2-1; 10 bases are shared with TRBD2. V was clipped by 5 bases and J by 0 bases; unmatched bases: 10. Germline lookup yields CDR1 MDHEN and CDR2 SYDVKM. This CDR3 comprises 18 residues. In DNA form, the CDR3 reads TGTGCCAGCAGTCCCCAAACAGCGGGAGGGAACTCCTACAATGAGCAGTTCTTC. Encoded protein: CASSPQTAGGNSYNEQFF.

J is TRBJ2-1 and V is TRBV29-1, with 9 positions matching TRBD1. The germline gives CDR1 SQVTM, CDR2 ANQGSEA. J was trimmed by 14 bases and V by 6 bases; bases with no gene match: 5. The CDR3 contains 10 residues. The DNA of the CDR3 is TGCAGCGTATCCGGGACAGGGAAGTTCTTC. This encodes CSVSGTGKFF.

The rearrangement joins TRBV20-1 to TRBJ2-5; 8 nucleotides match TRBD1. The length of the CDR3 is 15 residues. V trimming: 3 bases; J trimming: 4 bases; junction bases outside the gene matches: 10. CDR1 and CDR2 from the germline V gene are DFQATT and SNEGSKA (reference sequence). DNA of the CDR3: TGCAGTGCTAGTGAACAGGGGGTTATTGGAGAGACCCAGTACTTC. Translated: CSASEQGVIGETQYF.

In this sample, this clonotype turned up once. Since a much larger clone is just one base distant, this may be a read error. The chain combines TRBV12-3 or TRBV12-4 with TRBJ2-5; 11 positions match TRBD2. With V trimmed by 5 bases and J by 9 bases, 8 bases remained unmatched. The CDR3 runs 14 residues. CDR3 nucleotide sequence: TGTGCCAGCAGTAGTAGCGGGAGGGGCGAGGCCCAGTACTTC. Residues: CASSSSGRGEAQYF.

The chain links TRBV5-1 to TRBJ1-5; D unclear. Per germline, CDR1 SGHRS and CDR2 YFSETQ. The CDR3 runs to 15 residues. V dropped 0 bases and J dropped 6 bases, with 13 bases sitting between them. DNA for the CDR3: TGCGCCAGCAGCTTGGAGGGCTACGGTACTCAGCCCCAGCATTTT. It translates to CASSLEGYGTQPQHF.